This T cell receptor beta chain was sequenced in a study of T cells in Graves' hyperthyroidism and ophthalmopathy. Looked up from germline, CDR1 is SQVTM and CDR2 is ANQGSEA. Trimming took 6 bases from V and 1 from J, leaving 9 bases between them. This CDR3 is 12 amino acids long. Regarding the study as a whole: A model of 13 V-J features distinguished ophthalmopathy from stable hyperthyroidism. The majority of expanded thyroid clonotypes above 0.001 also appeared in blood.

RNA transcripts were the template for amplifying TCR beta CDR3 regions. The TCR CDR3 was amplified in a first-round RT-PCR using the HTBI primer set. From the multiplex PCR reads, TCRdb called clonotypes with MiXCR, one entry per CDR3 protein. The table records over 500,000 distinct CDR3 sequences, 40% to 50% of them present only once. This clonotype was seen a few times. Its target is unknown. Sequences were obtained from peripheral blood or thyroid tissue (not recorded which). The origin of this receptor is an adult woman with Graves' disease, either hyperthyroidism or ophthalmopathy (not recorded which). The rearrangement links TRBV29-1 to TRBJ1-1, with TRBD1 as a possible D gene (5 bases). CDR3 in DNA: TGCAGCGTCCGCGGACAGAACACTGAAGCTTTCTTT. Translating it yields CSVRGQNTEAFF.